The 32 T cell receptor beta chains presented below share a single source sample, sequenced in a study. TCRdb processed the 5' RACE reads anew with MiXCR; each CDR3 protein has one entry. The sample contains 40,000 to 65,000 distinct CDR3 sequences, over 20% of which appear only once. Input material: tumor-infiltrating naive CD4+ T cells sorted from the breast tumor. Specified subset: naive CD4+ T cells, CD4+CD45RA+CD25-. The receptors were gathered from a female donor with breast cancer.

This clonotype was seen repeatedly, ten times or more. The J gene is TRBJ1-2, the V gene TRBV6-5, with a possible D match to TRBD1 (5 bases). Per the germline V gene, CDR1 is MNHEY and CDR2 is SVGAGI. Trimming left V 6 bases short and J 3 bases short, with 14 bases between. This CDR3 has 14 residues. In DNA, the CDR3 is TGTGCCAGCAGACGCCAGGGTTTGGACTATGGCTACACCTTC. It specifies CASRRQGLDYGYTF.

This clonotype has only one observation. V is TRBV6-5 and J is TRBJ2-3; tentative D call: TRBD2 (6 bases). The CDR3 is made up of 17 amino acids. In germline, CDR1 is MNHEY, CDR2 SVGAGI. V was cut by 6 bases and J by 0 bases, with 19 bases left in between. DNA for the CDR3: TGTGCCAGCAGCCTTGACGGGGGACTTTCTAGCACAGATACGCAGTATTTT. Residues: CASSLDGGLSSTDTQYF.

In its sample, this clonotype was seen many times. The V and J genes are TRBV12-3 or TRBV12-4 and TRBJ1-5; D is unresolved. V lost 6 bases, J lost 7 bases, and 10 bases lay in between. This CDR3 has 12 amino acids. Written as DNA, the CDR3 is TGTGCCAGCAGGAGGACCCTACAGCCCCAGCATTTT. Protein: CASRRTLQPQHF.

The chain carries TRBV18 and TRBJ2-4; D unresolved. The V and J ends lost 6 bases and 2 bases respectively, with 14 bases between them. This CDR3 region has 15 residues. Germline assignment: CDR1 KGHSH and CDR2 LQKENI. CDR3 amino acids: CASSSIEATKNIQYF. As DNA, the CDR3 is TGTGCCAGCTCCTCCATTGAGGCTACCAAAAACATTCAGTACTTC. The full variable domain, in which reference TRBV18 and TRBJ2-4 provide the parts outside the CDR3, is NAGVMQNPRHLVRRRGQEARLRCSPMKGHSHVYWYRQLPEEGLKFMVYLQKENIIDESGMPKERFSAEFPKEGPSILRIQQVVRGDSAAYFCASSSIEATKNIQYFGAGTRLSVL.

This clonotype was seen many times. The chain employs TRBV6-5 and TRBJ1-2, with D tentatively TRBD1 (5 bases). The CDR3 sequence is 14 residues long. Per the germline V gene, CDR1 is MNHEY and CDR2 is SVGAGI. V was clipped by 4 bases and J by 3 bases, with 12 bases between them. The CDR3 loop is CASSSPGIDYGYTF. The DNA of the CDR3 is TGTGCCAGCAGTTCCCCAGGGATCGACTATGGCTACACCTTC.

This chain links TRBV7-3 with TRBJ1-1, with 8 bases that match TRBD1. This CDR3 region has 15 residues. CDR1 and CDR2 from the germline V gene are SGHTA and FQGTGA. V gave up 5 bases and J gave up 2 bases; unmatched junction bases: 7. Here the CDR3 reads CASSAQTGDNTEAFF. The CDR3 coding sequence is TGTGCCAGCAGCGCGCAGACAGGGGACAACACTGAAGCTTTCTTT.

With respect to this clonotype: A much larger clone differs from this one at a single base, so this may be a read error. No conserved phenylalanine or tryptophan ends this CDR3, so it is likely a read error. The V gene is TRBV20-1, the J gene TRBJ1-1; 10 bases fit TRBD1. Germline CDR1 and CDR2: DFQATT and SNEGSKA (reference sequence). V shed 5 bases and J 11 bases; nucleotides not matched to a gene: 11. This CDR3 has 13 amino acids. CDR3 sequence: CSASKTDRGNAFS. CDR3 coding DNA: TGCAGTGCTTCTAAAACGGACAGGGGGAACGCTTTCTCT.

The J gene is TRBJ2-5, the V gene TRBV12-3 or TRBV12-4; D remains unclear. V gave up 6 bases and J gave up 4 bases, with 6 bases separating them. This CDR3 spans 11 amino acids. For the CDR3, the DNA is TGTGCCAGCAGCTCCCGAGAGACCCAGTACTTC. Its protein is CASSSRETQYF.

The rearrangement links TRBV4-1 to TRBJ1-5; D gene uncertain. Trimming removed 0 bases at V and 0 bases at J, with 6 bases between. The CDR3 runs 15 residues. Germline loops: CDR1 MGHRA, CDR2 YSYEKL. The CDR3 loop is CASSQDGYSNQPQHF. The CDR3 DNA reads TGCGCCAGCAGCCAAGACGGGTATAGCAATCAGCCCCAGCATTTT.

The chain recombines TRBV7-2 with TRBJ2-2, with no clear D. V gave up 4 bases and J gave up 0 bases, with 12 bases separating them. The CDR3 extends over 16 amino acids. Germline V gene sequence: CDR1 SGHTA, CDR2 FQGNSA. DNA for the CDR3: TGTGCCAGCAGCTCTAGAGGACCGCCGAACACCGGGGAGCTGTTTTTT. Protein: CASSSRGPPNTGELFF. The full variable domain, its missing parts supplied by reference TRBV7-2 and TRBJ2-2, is GAGVSQSPSNKVTEKGKDVELRCDPISGHTALYWYRQSLGQGLEFLIYFQGNSAPDKSGLPSDRFSAERTGGSVSTLTIQRTQQEDSAVYLCASSSRGPPNTGELFFGEGSRLTVL.

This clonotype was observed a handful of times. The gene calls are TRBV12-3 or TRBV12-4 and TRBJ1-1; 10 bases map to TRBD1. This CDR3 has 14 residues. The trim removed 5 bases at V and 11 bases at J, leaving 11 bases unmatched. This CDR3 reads CASSARTGGDSAFF. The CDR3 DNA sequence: TGTGCCAGCAGTGCCCGGACAGGGGGAGACTCGGCTTTCTTT.

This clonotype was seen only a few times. The CDR3 loop is CASSLAWGAEYGYTF. The CDR3 DNA follows: TGCGCCAGCAGCTTGGCTTGGGGCGCAGAGTATGGCTACACCTTC. V is TRBV5-1 and J is TRBJ1-2; a weak D match, TRBD1 (5 bases). The CDR3 extends over 15 amino acids. Per the germline V gene, CDR1 is SGHRS and CDR2 is YFSETQ. V was clipped by 0 bases and J by 5 bases, with 14 bases between them.

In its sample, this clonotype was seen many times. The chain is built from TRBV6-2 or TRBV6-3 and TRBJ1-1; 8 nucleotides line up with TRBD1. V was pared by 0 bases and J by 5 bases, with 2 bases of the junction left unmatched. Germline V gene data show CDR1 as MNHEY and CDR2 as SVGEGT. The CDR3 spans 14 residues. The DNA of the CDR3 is TGTGCCAGCAGTTACTCGACAGGGGTGACTGAAGCTTTCTTT. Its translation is CASSYSTGVTEAFF.

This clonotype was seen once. The CDR3 loop is CASRSGREADTQYF. DNA of the CDR3: TGTGCCAGCAGATCGGGGCGGGAGGCAGATACGCAGTATTTT. The chain joins TRBV2 to TRBJ2-3, with 8 bases identical to TRBD2. The CDR3 has 14 amino acids. Trimming cost V 6 bases and J 4 bases; bases outside gene matches: 6. Per germline, CDR1 SNHLY and CDR2 FYNNEI.

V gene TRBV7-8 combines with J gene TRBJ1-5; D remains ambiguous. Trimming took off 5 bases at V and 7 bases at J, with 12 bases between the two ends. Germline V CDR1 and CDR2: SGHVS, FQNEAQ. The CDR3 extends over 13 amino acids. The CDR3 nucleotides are TGTGCCAGCAGCACCGCAGTTCGGCAGCCCCAGCATTTT. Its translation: CASSTAVRQPQHF.

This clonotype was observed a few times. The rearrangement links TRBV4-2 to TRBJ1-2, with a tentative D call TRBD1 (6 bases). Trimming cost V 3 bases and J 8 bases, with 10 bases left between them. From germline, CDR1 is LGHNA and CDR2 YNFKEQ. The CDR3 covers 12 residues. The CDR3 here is CASSQGAGGYTF. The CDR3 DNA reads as TGTGCCAGCAGCCAGGGGGCTGGAGGCTACACCTTC.

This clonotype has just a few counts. The chain's CDR3 is CASLPVPGGGYTF. The CDR3 region has the DNA TGTGCCAGCCTCCCTGTTCCAGGTGGTGGCTACACCTTC. The chain couples TRBV2 to TRBJ1-2; D gene ambiguous. Germline V gene lookup returns CDR1 SNHLY and CDR2 FYNNEI. V dropped 8 bases and J dropped 7 bases, with 17 bases sitting between them. The CDR3 has 13 residues.

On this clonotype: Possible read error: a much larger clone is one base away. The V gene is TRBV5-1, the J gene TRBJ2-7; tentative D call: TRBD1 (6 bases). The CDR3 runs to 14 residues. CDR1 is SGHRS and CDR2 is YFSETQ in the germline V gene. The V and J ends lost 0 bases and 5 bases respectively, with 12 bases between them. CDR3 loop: CASSLDREIHEQYF. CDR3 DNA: TGCGCCAGCAGCTTGGACAGGGAGATTCACGAGCAGTACTTC.

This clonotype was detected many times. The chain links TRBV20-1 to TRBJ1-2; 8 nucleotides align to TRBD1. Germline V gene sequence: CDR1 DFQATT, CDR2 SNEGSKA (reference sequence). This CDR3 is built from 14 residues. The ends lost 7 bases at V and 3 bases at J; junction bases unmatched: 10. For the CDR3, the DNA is TGCAGTGTTTCGATCAGGGGGCACTACTATGGCTACACCTTC. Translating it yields CSVSIRGHYYGYTF.

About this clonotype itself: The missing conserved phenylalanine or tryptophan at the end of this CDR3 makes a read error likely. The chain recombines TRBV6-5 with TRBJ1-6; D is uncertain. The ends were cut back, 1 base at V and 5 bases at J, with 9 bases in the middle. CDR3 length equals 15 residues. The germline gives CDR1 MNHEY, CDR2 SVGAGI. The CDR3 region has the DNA TGTGCCAGCAGTTACTTGAGGGCTCATAATTCACCCCTCCACGTT. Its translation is CASSYLRAHNSPLHV.

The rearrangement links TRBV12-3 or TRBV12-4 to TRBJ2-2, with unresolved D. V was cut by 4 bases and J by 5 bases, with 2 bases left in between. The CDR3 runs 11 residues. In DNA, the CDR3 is TGTGCCAGCAGTTATACCGGGGAGCTGTTTTTT. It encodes CASSYTGELFF.

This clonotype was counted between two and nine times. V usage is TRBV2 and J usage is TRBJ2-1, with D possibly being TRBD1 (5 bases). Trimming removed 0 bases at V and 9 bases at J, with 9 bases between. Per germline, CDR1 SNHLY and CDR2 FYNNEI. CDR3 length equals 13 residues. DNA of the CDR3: TGTGCCAGCAGTGAAGCTAAAAGGGGTGAGCAGTTCTTC. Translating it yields CASSEAKRGEQFF.

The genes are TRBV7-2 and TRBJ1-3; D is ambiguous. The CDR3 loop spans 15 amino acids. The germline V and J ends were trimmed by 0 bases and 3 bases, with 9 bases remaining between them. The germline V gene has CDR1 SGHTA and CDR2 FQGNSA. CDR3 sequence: CASSLAIGNGNTIYF. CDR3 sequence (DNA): TGTGCCAGCAGCTTAGCGATAGGGAATGGAAACACCATATATTTT.

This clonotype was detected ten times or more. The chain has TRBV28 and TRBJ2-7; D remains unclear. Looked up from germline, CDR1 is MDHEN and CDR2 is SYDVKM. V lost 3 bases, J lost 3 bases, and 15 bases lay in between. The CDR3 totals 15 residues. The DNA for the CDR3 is TGTGCCAGCAGTTTTCAGTCCTTAGGTCTCTACGAGCAGTACTTC. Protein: CASSFQSLGLYEQYF.

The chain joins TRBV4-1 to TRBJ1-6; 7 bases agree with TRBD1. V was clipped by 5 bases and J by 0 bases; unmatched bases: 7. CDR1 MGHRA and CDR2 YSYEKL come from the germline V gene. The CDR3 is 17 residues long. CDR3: CASSSTPGGSYNSPLHF. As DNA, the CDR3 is TGCGCCAGCAGCTCAACCCCAGGGGGCTCCTATAATTCACCCCTCCACTTT.

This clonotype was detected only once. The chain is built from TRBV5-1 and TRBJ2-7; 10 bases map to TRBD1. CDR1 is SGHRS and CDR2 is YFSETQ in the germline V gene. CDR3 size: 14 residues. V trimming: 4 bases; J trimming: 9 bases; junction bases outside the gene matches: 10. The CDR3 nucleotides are TGCGCCAGCAGCACCGGGACAGGGGCGAATGGGCAGTACTTC. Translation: CASSTGTGANGQYF.

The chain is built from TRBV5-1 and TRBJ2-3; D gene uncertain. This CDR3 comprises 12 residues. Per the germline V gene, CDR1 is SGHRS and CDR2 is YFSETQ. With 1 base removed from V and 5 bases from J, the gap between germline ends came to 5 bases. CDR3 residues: CASSLNLDTQYF. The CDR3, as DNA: TGCGCCAGCAGCTTGAACTTAGATACGCAGTATTTT.

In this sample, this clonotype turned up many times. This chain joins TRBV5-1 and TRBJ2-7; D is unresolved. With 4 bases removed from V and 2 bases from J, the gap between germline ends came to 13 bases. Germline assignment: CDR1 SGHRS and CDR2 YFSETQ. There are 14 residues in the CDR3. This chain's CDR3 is CASSPPKDPYEQYF. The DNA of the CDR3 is TGCGCCAGCAGCCCTCCTAAGGATCCCTACGAGCAGTACTTC.

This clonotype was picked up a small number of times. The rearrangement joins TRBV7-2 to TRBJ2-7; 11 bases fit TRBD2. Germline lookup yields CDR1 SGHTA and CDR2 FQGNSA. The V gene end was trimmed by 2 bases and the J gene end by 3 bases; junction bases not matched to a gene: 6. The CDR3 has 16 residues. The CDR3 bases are TGTGCCAGCAGCTTATCCACTAGCGGGAGCAACTACGAGCAGTACTTC. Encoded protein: CASSLSTSGSNYEQYF.

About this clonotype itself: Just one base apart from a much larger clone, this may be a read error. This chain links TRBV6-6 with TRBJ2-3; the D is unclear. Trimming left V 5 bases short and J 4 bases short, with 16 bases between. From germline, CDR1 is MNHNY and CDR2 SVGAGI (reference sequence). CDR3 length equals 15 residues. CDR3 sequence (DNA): TGTGCCAGCAGTACCCTTACGCGGAGCGCAGATACGCAGTATTTT. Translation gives CASSTLTRSADTQYF.

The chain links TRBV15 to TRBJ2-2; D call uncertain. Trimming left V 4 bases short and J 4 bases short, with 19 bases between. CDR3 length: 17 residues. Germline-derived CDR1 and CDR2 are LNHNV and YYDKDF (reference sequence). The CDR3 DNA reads TGTGCCACCAGCACGTGCCGGCGGAGTCAATTCACCGGGGAGCTGTTTTTT. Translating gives CATSTCRRSQFTGELFF.

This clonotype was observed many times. The CDR3 sequence: CASSPPPGMGRRPSGANVLTF. The CDR3 nucleotides read TGTGCCAGCAGTCCTCCCCCGGGGATGGGGCGTCGACCCTCTGGGGCCAACGTCCTGACTTTC. This chain links TRBV6-1 with TRBJ2-6, with D perhaps TRBD1 or TRBD2 (5 bases each). CDR3 length: 21 amino acids. Germline values: CDR1 MNHNS, CDR2 SASEGT. Between the trimmed V and J ends, which lost 5 bases and 0 bases, there was a span of 26 bases.